The 22 T cell receptor beta chains reported below all come from one sample, sequenced in a study of T cell responses to AZD1222 COVID-19 vaccine. Some clones are missing from TCRdb's copy, which holds only in-frame ones; the method was immunoSEQ multiplex PCR. The repertoire consists of about 130,000 clones, with around 90% occurring once and the leading ten covering under 9.5%. The input for sequencing was peripheral blood, taken on day 0 of AZD1222 vaccination. These receptors were obtained from an adult in good health.

Only a few counts were recorded for this clone. This chain joins TRBV7-2 and TRBJ2-7; 10 positions match TRBD2. The germline V gene has CDR1 SGHTA and CDR2 FQGNSA. CDR3 length equals 15 residues. Trimming removed 5 bases from V and 7 bases from J; junction bases left unmatched: 11. The CDR3 region has the DNA TGTGCCAGCAGCCAGGGACTAGCGAACATTTTAGAGCAGTACTTC. Protein: CASSQGLANILEQYF.

This sequence joins TRBV5-5 and TRBJ1-5; 8 bases are shared with TRBD1. The V and J ends lost 2 bases and 5 bases, in that order; junction bases with no gene match: 15. The CDR3 covers 18 residues. Germline V gene data show CDR1 as SGHKS and CDR2 as YYEKEE (reference sequence). Written as DNA, the CDR3 is TGTGCCAGCAGCTTAGCTTCCACGACAGGGGTTTTCCATCAGCCCCAGCATTTT. It specifies CASSLASTTGVFHQPQHF.

V gene TRBV10-2 combines with J gene TRBJ1-1, with TRBD1 matching 7 bases. J lost 5 bases, V lost 7 bases, and 7 bases had no gene match. The germline V gene has CDR1 WSHSY and CDR2 SAAADI. The CDR3 is 13 residues long. The CDR3 DNA is TGCGCCAGCATTATGACAGGGAGGACTGAAGCTTTCTTT. Residues: CASIMTGRTEAFF.

The rearrangement links TRBV25-1 to TRBJ2-5; the D gene is possibly TRBD1 (6 bases). The germline V gene encodes CDR1 MGHDK and CDR2 SYGVNS. With 0 bases removed from V and 4 bases from J, the gap between germline ends came to 12 bases. This CDR3 spans 15 amino acids. CDR3 coding DNA: TGTGCCAGCAGTGAATACCAGGGGCGGCGAGAGACCCAGTACTTC. Its translation: CASSEYQGRRETQYF.

V gene TRBV5-1 combines with J gene TRBJ2-5; 10 positions match TRBD1. The trim removed 0 bases at V and 0 bases at J, leaving 5 bases unmatched. Germline CDR1 reads SGHRS; CDR2 reads YFSETQ. This CDR3 comprises 17 residues. The CDR3 region is CASSLERGQGNQETQYF. Written as DNA, the CDR3 is TGCGCCAGCAGCTTGGAGAGGGGACAGGGGAACCAAGAGACCCAGTACTTC.

The rearrangement uses TRBV6-6 and TRBJ2-2; 9 bases line up with TRBD1. This CDR3 is 15 amino acids long. Per germline, CDR1 MNHNY and CDR2 SVGAGI (reference sequence). The V gene end was trimmed by 6 bases and the J gene end by 4 bases; junction bases not matched to a gene: 6. The CDR3 sequence: CASRPRDRVTGELFF. Written as DNA, the CDR3 is TGTGCCAGCAGACCCCGGGACAGGGTCACCGGGGAGCTGTTTTTT.

The chain employs TRBV27 and TRBJ1-5, with 7 bases aligning to TRBD1. Germline V gene lookup returns CDR1 MNHEY and CDR2 SMNVEV (reference sequence). V dropped 4 bases and J dropped 5; count of bases not matched to a gene: 8. The CDR3 loop spans 15 amino acids. The CDR3: CASSSDTGVHQPQHF. The CDR3 DNA is TGTGCCAGCAGTTCCGATACAGGGGTCCATCAGCCCCAGCATTTT.

The J gene is TRBJ1-6, the V gene TRBV5-8, with TRBD1 identical over 8 bases. The CDR3 has 14 residues. The junction had 5 bases not matched to a gene; V was cut back by 4 bases and J by 8 bases. Per germline, CDR1 SGHTS and CDR2 YDEGEE. In DNA form, the CDR3 reads TGTGCCAGCAGCCGGGACAGGATAGATTCACCCCTCCACTTT. Translating it yields CASSRDRIDSPLHF.

The chain is built from TRBV19 and TRBJ2-7; a weak D match, TRBD2 (5 bases). The CDR3 is 17 amino acids. Germline V lookup: CDR1 LNHDA, CDR2 SQIVND (reference sequence). V was cut by 2 bases and J by 6 bases, with 23 bases left in between. The DNA for the CDR3 is TGTGCCAGTAGTATATCGTCGGGGAGTGGGAAATGGGGCGAGCAGTACTTC. This encodes CASSISSGSGKWGEQYF.

The CDR3: CASRGEGYEQYF. Here the CDR3 DNA reads TGTGCCAGCAGGGGCGAAGGGTACGAGCAGTACTTC. The chain carries TRBV25-1 and TRBJ2-7, with unresolved D. In germline, CDR1 is MGHDK, CDR2 SYGVNS. CDR3 length equals 12 residues. Trimming stripped 6 bases from V and 4 bases from J, with 10 bases between.

The chain joins TRBV11-2 to TRBJ2-2; the D gene is possibly TRBD1 (6 bases). V gave up 4 bases and J gave up 6 bases, with 9 bases separating them. The CDR3 runs 13 residues. Germline V gives CDR1 SGHAT, CDR2 FQNNGV. CDR3 in DNA: TGTGCCAGCAGCTACTCAGGGGCCGGGGAGCTGTTTTTT. Protein sequence: CASSYSGAGELFF.

The V gene is TRBV27, the J gene TRBJ1-2, with 7 bases aligning to TRBD1. The V segment lost 9 bases and the J segment 2 bases; nucleotides outside the gene matches: 18. CDR1 is MNHEY and CDR2 is SMNVEV in the germline V gene (reference sequence). The CDR3 has 17 amino acids. The DNA of the CDR3 is TGTGCCAGGAAGGGACAGACACTAGCAGTCGTGAACTATGGCTACACCTTC. Protein sequence: CARKGQTLAVVNYGYTF.

This chain links TRBV6-5 with TRBJ1-3, with 12 positions matching TRBD1. Germline V gene sequence: CDR1 MNHEY, CDR2 SVGAGI. The CDR3 length is 15 residues. The V segment lost 2 bases and the J segment 4 bases; nucleotides outside the gene matches: 0. DNA of the CDR3: TGTGCCAGCAGTTACGGGACAGGGGGCGGAAACACCATATATTTT. The encoded protein is CASSYGTGGGNTIYF.

This rearrangement joins TRBV15 to TRBJ1-5, with D tentatively TRBD1 (6 bases). The length of the CDR3 is 17 residues. V was trimmed by 5 bases and J by 3 bases, leaving 20 bases between them. CDR1 is LNHNV, CDR2 YYDKDF, per germline (reference sequence). CDR3 bases: TGTGCCACCAGCGGTTCACCGGGACACCTACTCAATCAGCCCCAGCATTTT. Encoded protein: CATSGSPGHLLNQPQHF.

This chain joins TRBV2 and TRBJ2-1; TRBD2 is a possible D gene (6 bases). The V and J ends lost 6 bases and 3 bases respectively, with 9 bases between them. Per the germline V gene, CDR1 is SNHLY and CDR2 is FYNNEI. The CDR3 consists of 13 residues. This chain's CDR3 is CASRRAGYNEQFF. The CDR3 nucleotides read TGTGCCAGCAGGAGAGCGGGCTACAATGAGCAGTTCTTC. Complete variable domain (other parts from reference TRBV2 and TRBJ2-1): EPEVTQTPSHQVTQMGQEVILRCVPISNHLYFYWYRQILGQKVEFLVSFYNNEISEKSEIFDDQFSVERPDGSNFTLKIRSTKLEDSAMYFCASRRAGYNEQFFGPGTRLTVL.

This clone was detected only once. This chain joins TRBV10-3 and TRBJ1-2, with D tentatively TRBD1 (5 bases). Between the trimmed V and J ends, which lost 3 bases and 6 bases, there was a span of 8 bases. Germline V lookup: CDR1 ENHRY, CDR2 SYGVKD. The CDR3 length is 12 residues. The chain's CDR3 is CAISDGGDGYTF. The CDR3 DNA reads as TGTGCCATCAGTGATGGGGGAGATGGCTACACCTTC.

This chain joins TRBV29-1 and TRBJ2-2; 7 bases align to TRBD2. Germline V gene sequence: CDR1 SQVTM, CDR2 ANQGSEA. With V trimmed by 2 bases and J by 1 base, 1 base remained unmatched. CDR3 length equals 14 residues. CDR3 in DNA: TGCAGCGTTGAACTAGCGGAGAACACCGGGGAGCTGTTTTTT. Its protein is CSVELAENTGELFF.

This chain joins TRBV7-8 and TRBJ1-2, with TRBD1 matching 10 bases. Germline CDR1 SGHVS, CDR2 FQNEAQ. The J segment lost 6 bases and the V segment lost 3 bases, leaving 4 bases of the junction unmatched. The CDR3 length is 14 residues. CDR3 loop: CASSLTGGADGYTF. The CDR3 DNA reads TGTGCCAGCAGCTTGACAGGGGGCGCGGATGGCTACACCTTC. Full variable domain (missing parts from reference TRBV7-8 and TRBJ1-2): GAGVSQSPRYKVAKRGQDVALRCDPISGHVSLFWYQQALGQGPEFLTYFQNEAQLDKSGLPSDRFFAERPEGSVSTLKIQRTQQEDSAVYLCASSLTGGADGYTFGSGTRLTVV.

The V gene is TRBV29-1, the J gene TRBJ1-2; a possible D gene is TRBD1 (5 bases). Trimming cost V 0 bases and J 8 bases, with 13 bases left between them. The V gene's germline CDR1 is SQVTM and CDR2 ANQGSEA. The CDR3 is 13 amino acids. In DNA, the CDR3 is TGCAGCGTTGAAGATCCATACAGGAGGGGCTACACCTTC. Translation: CSVEDPYRRGYTF.

The V gene is TRBV30, the J gene TRBJ1-1; D is uncertain. The V end was cut by 3 bases, the J end by 4 bases, with 12 bases between. Germline assignment: CDR1 GTSNPN and CDR2 SVGIG (reference sequence). This CDR3 region has 13 residues. The CDR3: CAWRSGSFTEAFF. The CDR3 DNA is TGTGCCTGGAGAAGCGGGTCATTCACTGAAGCTTTCTTT. The full variable domain, rest sourced from reference TRBV30 and TRBJ1-1, is SQTIHQWPATLVQPVGSPLSLECTVEGTSNPNLYWYRQAAGRGLQLLFYSVGIGQISSEVPQNLSASRPQDRQFILSSKKLLLSDSGFYLCAWRSGSFTEAFFGQGTRLTVV.

V gene TRBV9 combines with J gene TRBJ2-2; D is ambiguous. V was cut by 0 bases and J by 4 bases, with 13 bases left in between. The CDR3 extends over 16 amino acids. Germline V gene lookup returns CDR1 SGDLS and CDR2 YYNGEE. CDR3 DNA sequence: TGTGCCAGCAGCGTAGATATTGCGACCCCCACCGGGGAGCTGTTTTTT. It translates to CASSVDIATPTGELFF.

The chain uses TRBV5-1 and TRBJ2-7; 7 bases align to TRBD1. This CDR3 spans 14 amino acids. V trimming: 3 bases; J trimming: 11 bases; junction bases outside the gene matches: 14. CDR1 and CDR2 from the germline V gene are SGHRS and YFSETQ. This CDR3 is CASSSRDSLGQEYF. As DNA, the CDR3 is TGCGCCAGCAGCTCCCGGGACAGTCTGGGGCAGGAGTACTTC.